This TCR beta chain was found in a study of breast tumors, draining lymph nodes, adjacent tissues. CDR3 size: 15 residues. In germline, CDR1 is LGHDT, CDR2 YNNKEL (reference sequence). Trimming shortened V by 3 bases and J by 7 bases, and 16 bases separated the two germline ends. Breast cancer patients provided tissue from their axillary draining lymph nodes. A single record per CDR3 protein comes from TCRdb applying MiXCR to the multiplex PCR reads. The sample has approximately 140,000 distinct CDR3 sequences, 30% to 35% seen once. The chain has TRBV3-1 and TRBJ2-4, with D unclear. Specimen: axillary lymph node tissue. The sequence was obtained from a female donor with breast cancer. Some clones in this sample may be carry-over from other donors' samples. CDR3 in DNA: TGTGCCAGCAGCCACCATCGGACGGCAGCGAACATTCAGTACTTC. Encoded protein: CASSHHRTAANIQYF.